Below, one T cell receptor (beta chain) is given with its context. TCRdb keeps only in-frame clones here, not all; method: immunoSEQ multiplex PCR. This table has about 60,000 clones, around 84% appearing once. This sample was taken from a study of T cell responses to AZD1222 COVID-19 vaccine. CDR3 length: 15 residues. V was cut by 1 base and J by 4 bases, with 13 bases left in between. The germline CDR1 and CDR2 sequences are SEHNR and FQNEAQ (reference sequence). J is TRBJ1-2 and V is TRBV7-9; a possible D gene is TRBD1 (5 bases). This clonotype originated in an adult in good health. This material consisted of peripheral blood, taken on day 0 of AZD1222 vaccination. Here the CDR3 reads CASSLVRGTAYGYTF. CDR3 nucleotide sequence: TGTGCCAGCAGCTTAGTCCGTGGGACGGCCTATGGCTACACCTTC.